The 7 T cell receptor beta chains below were found in one sample sequenced in a study of control samples from healthy donors and cancer patients (dated by TCRdb to 2020 to 2021). Libraries were built with the immunoSEQ multiplex PCR assay. TCRdb obtained this table from immuneACCESS and retained in-frame rearrangements with V and J assigned. These tables miss some clones; where compared with another copy, unresolved V genes account for less than half of the shortfall, and the remainder is unexplained. The sample table shows 150,000 or so clones, and around 94% are seen once. Jointly, the top ten make up more than 13% of the sample. Sequenced sample: PBMCs. These receptors were taken from a man aged 55 to 69 with colorectal cancer.

This chain uses TRBV11-2 with TRBJ2-5; D is uncertain. Deletions cut 4 bases from V and 5 bases from J, with 8 bases between. CDR1 and CDR2 (germline): SGHAT, FQNNGV. CDR3 length: 12 amino acids. Here the CDR3 reads CASSSGAETQYF. The CDR3, as DNA: TGTGCCAGCAGCTCGGGCGCGGAGACCCAGTACTTC.

This clone was observed a single time. This rearrangement joins TRBV6-6 to TRBJ1-1; D gene unclear. CDR1 is MNHNY, CDR2 SVGAGI, per germline (reference sequence). This CDR3 spans 15 amino acids. Deletions cut 6 bases from V and 2 bases from J, with 16 bases between. CDR3 sequence: CASSHGDLVNTEAFF. CDR3 DNA: TGTGCCAGCAGCCACGGCGACCTCGTTAACACTGAAGCTTTCTTT.

The V and J genes are TRBV12-3 or TRBV12-4 and TRBJ1-3; tentatively, D is TRBD1 (5 bases). The CDR3 runs to 13 residues. V gave up 2 bases and J gave up 4 bases, with 6 bases separating them. CDR3 residues: CASSLRGGNTIYF. DNA of the CDR3: TGTGCCAGCAGTTTAAGGGGAGGAAACACCATATATTTT.

The CDR3 sequence is CASLTTELRSYNEQFF. The CDR3 DNA sequence: TGCGCCAGCTTAACGACTGAGCTCCGCTCCTACAATGAGCAGTTCTTC. The chain uses TRBV10-1 and TRBJ2-1; D gene uncertain. V lost 8 bases to trimming and J lost 0 bases, with 17 bases between them. Germline values: CDR1 WNHNN, CDR2 SYGVQD (reference sequence). The CDR3 is 16 amino acids.

This CDR3 reads CASSIWAGEAFF. The CDR3 nucleotides are TGTGCCAGTAGTATTTGGGCAGGTGAAGCTTTCTTT. The rearrangement joins TRBV19 to TRBJ1-1; D not certain. The germline gives CDR1 LNHDA, CDR2 SQIVND (reference sequence). V lost 3 bases, J lost 7 bases, and 9 bases lay in between. The CDR3 sequence is 12 residues long.

This chain connects TRBV19 to TRBJ1-5; D is ambiguous. Germline CDR1 is LNHDA and CDR2 is SQIVND (reference sequence). The CDR3 length is 12 residues. V was cut by 6 bases and J by 6 bases, with 9 bases left in between. CDR3 bases: TGTGCCAGTAGATATGGGTCTCAGCCCCAGCATTTT. Amino acids: CASRYGSQPQHF.

The chain recombines TRBV9 with TRBJ2-3; 9 bases line up with TRBD1. V was pared by 0 bases and J by 3 bases, with 2 bases of the junction left unmatched. CDR3 length: 15 amino acids. From germline, CDR1 is SGDLS and CDR2 YYNGEE. For the CDR3, the DNA is TGTGCCAGCAGCGTAGCAGGACAGGGGACAGATACGCAGTATTTT. It codes for CASSVAGQGTDTQYF.